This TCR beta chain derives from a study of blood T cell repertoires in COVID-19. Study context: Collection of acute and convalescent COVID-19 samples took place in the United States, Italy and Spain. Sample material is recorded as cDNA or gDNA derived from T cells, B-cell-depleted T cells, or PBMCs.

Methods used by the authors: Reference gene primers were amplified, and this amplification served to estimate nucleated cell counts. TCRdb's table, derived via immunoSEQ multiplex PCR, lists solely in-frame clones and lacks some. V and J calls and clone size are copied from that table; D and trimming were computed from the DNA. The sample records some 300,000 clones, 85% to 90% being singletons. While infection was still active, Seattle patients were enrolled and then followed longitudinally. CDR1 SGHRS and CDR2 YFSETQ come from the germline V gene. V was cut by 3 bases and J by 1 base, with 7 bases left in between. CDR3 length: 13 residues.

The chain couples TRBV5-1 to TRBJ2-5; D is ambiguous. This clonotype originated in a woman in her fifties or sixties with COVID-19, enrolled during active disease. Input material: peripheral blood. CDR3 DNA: TGCGCCAGCAGCTCGAGCCTCCAAGAGACCCAGTACTTC. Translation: CASSSSLQETQYF. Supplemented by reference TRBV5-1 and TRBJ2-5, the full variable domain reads KAGVTQTPRYLIKTRGQQVTLSCSPISGHRSVSWYQQTPGQGLQFLFEYFSETQRNKGNFPGRFSGRQFSNSRSEMNVSTLELGDSALYLCASSSSLQETQYFGPGTRLLVL.